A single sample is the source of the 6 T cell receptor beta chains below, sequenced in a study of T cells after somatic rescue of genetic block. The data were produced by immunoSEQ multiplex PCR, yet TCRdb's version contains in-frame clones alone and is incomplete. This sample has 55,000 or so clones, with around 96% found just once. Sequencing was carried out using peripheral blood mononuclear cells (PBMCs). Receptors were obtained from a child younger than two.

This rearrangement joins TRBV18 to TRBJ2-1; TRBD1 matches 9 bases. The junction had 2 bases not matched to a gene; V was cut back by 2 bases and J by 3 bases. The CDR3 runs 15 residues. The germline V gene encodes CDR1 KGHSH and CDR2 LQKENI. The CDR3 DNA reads TGTGCCAGCTCACCAGAGACAGGGGGCTACAATGAGCAGTTCTTC. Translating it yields CASSPETGGYNEQFF. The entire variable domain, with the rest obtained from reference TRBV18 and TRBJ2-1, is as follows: NAGVMQNPRHLVRRRGQEARLRCSPMKGHSHVYWYRQLPEEGLKFMVYLQKENIIDESGMPKERFSAEFPKEGPSILRIQQVVRGDSAAYFCASSPETGGYNEQFFGPGTRLTVL.

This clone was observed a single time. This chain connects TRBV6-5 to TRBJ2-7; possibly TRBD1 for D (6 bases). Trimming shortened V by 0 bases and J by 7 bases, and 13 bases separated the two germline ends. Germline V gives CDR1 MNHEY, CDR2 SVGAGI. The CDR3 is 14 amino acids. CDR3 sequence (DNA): TGTGCCAGCAGTTACTCGAAGGACAGCCTGGAGCAGTACTTC. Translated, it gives CASSYSKDSLEQYF.

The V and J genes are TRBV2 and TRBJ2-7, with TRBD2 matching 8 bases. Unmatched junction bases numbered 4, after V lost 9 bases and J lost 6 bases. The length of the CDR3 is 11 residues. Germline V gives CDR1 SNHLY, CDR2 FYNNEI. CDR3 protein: CASGSGSEQYF. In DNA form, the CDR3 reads TGTGCCAGTGGGAGCGGGAGCGAGCAGTACTTC.

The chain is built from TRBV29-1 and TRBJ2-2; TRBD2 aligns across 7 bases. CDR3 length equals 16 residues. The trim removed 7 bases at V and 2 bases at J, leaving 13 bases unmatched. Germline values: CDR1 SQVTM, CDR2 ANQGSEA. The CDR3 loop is CSGGVGAGDNTGELFF. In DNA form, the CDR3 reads TGCAGCGGGGGGGTCGGGGCGGGAGATAACACCGGGGAGCTGTTTTTT.

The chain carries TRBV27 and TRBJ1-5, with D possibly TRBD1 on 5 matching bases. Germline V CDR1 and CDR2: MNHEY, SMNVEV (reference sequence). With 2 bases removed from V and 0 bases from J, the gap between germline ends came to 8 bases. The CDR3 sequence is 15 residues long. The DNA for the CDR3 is TGTGCCAGCAGTTTACAGGGATATAGCAATCAGCCCCAGCATTTT. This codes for CASSLQGYSNQPQHF.

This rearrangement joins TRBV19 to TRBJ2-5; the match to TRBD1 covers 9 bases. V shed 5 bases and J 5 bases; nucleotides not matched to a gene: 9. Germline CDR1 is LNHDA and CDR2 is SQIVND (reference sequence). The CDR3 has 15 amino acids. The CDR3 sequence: CASSSLTGGQETQYF. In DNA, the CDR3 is TGTGCCAGTAGTTCACTGACAGGGGGACAGGAGACCCAGTACTTC.